The 3 T cell receptor beta chains given below trace back to one sample, sequenced in a study of blood T cell repertoires in COVID-19. TCRdb's table, derived via immunoSEQ multiplex PCR, lists solely in-frame clones and lacks some. The repertoire has about 150,000 clones, 85% of them found once; the top ten carry about 3%. Sequencing input: peripheral blood. Receptor source: a woman aged 35 to 49 with active or convalescent COVID-19.

V gene TRBV19 combines with J gene TRBJ2-1; D is possibly TRBD2 (6 bases). This CDR3 contains 18 residues. Germline V gene data show CDR1 as LNHDA and CDR2 as SQIVND (reference sequence). The V end lost 2 bases, the J end lost 5 bases, and 22 bases lay between the germline ends. The CDR3 loop is CASSIFRAGRLHDNEQFF. The CDR3 DNA is TGTGCCAGTAGTATATTTAGGGCCGGGAGACTTCATGACAATGAGCAGTTCTTC.

This clone was detected once. J is TRBJ2-1 and V is TRBV5-1; no reliable D call. Germline-derived CDR1 and CDR2 are SGHRS and YFSETQ. V was cut by 7 bases and J by 4 bases, with 9 bases left in between. The CDR3 consists of 12 residues. DNA for the CDR3: TGCGCCAGCCTCGGAGATTACAATGAGCAGTTCTTC. It specifies CASLGDYNEQFF.

The chain is built from TRBV5-1 and TRBJ2-7; 9 nucleotides agree with TRBD1. The CDR3 spans 15 residues. Germline assignment: CDR1 SGHRS and CDR2 YFSETQ. Unmatched junction bases numbered 10, after V lost 5 bases and J lost 4 bases. The CDR3 protein is CASSSAGQGQYEQYF. CDR3 DNA: TGCGCCAGCAGTTCGGCCGGACAGGGGCAATACGAGCAGTACTTC. The full variable domain, its missing parts supplied by reference TRBV5-1 and TRBJ2-7, is KAGVTQTPRYLIKTRGQQVTLSCSPISGHRSVSWYQQTPGQGLQFLFEYFSETQRNKGNFPGRFSGRQFSNSRSEMNVSTLELGDSALYLCASSSAGQGQYEQYFGPGTRLTVT.